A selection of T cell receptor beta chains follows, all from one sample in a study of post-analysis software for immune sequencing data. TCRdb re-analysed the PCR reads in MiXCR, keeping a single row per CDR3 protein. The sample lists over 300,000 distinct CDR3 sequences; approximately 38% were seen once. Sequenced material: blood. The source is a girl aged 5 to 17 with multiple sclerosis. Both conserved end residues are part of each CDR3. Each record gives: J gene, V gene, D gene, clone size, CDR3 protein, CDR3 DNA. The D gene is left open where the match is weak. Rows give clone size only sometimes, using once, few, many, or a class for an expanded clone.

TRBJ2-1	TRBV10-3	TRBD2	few	CAISPGLAGEQFF	TGTGCCATCAGCCCGGGACTAGCGGGAGAGCAGTTCTTC
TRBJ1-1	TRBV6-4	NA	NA	CASRRGGKDTEAFF	TGTGCCAGCCGGCGGGGGGGAAAGGACACTGAAGCTTTCTTT
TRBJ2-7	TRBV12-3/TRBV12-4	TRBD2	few	CASSLGGLVYEQYF	TGTGCCAGCAGTTTGGGTGGACTAGTCTACGAGCAGTACTTC
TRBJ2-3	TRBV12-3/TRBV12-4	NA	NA	CASSLGEADTQYF	TGTGCCAGCAGTTTGGGGGAGGCAGATACGCAGTATTTT
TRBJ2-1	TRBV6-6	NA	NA	CASQGGGEQFF	TGTGCCAGCCAAGGGGGGGGTGAGCAGTTCTTC
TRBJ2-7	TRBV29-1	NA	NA	CSVAQRPGSEQYF	TGCAGCGTCGCCCAAAGGCCGGGGAGCGAGCAGTACTTC
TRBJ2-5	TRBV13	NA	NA	CASSYTTLLPYQETQYF	TGTGCCAGCAGCTACACTACCTTACTACCATACCAAGAGACCCAGTACTTC
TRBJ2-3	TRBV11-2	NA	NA	CASSLVNMGTPRDTQYF	TGTGCCAGCAGCTTAGTTAATATGGGGACACCTAGAGATACGCAGTATTTT
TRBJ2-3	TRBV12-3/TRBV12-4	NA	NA	CASSFGSPSTDTEYF	TGTGCCAGCAGTTTCGGCAGCCCTAGCACAGATACGGAGTATTTT
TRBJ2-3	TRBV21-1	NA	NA	CASSVRGPTDTQYF	TGTGCCAGCAGCGTCCGGGGACCTACAGATACGCAGTATTTT
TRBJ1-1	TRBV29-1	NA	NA	CSVRVGFNTEAFF	TGCAGCGTCCGCGTAGGGTTTAACACTGAAGCTTTCTTT
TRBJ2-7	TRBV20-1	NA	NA	CSARDSGGPYRYEQYF	TGCAGTGCTAGAGATAGTGGGGGCCCCTACAGGTACGAGCAGTACTTC
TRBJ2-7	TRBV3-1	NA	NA	CASSQGAASYEQYF	TGTGCCAGCAGCCAAGGGGCAGCCTCCTACGAGCAGTACTTC
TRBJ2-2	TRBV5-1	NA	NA	CASSLPQTNTGELFF	TGCGCCAGCAGCTTGCCACAGACGAACACCGGGGAGCTGTTTTTT
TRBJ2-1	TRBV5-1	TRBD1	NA	CASSRTGESSHNEQFF	TGCGCCAGCAGCCGGACAGGGGAAAGCTCCCACAATGAGCAGTTCTTC
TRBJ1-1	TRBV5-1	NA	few	CASRGSEEAFF	TGCGCCAGCAGAGGATCGGAGGAAGCTTTCTTT
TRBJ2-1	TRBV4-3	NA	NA	CASSQDGETQFF	TGCGCCAGCAGCCAAGATGGGGAGACCCAGTTCTTC
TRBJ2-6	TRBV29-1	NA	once	CSVVGLFSGANVLTF	TGCAGCGTTGTGGGACTGTTCTCTGGGGCCAACGTCCTGACTTTC
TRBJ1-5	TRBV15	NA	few	CATSRDEGVGVGQPQHF	TGTGCCACCAGCAGAGATGAGGGCGTCGGGGTCGGCCAGCCCCAGCATTTT
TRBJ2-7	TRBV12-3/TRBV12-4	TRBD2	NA	CASSPPSGLAGFYEQYF	TGTGCCAGCAGCCCCCCCTCGGGACTAGCGGGATTCTACGAGCAGTACTTC
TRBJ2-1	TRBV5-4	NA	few	CASSPPGLSSYNEQFF	TGTGCCAGCAGCCCCCCGGGACTGAGCTCCTACAATGAGCAGTTCTTC
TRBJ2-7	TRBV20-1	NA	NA	CSARDDRFPDEQYF	TGCAGTGCTAGAGATGACAGGTTCCCGGACGAGCAGTACTTC
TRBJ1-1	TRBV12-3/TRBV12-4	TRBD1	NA	CASEDATGVGDTEAFF	TGTGCCAGCGAAGATGCTACAGGGGTCGGGGACACTGAAGCTTTCTTT
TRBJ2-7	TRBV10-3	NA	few	CAISDSVADEQYF	TGTGCCATCAGTGACTCGGTCGCAGACGAGCAGTACTTC
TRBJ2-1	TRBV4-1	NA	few	CASSPSRWGSLPYNEQFF	TGCGCCAGCAGCCCTAGCCGGTGGGGTAGCCTCCCCTACAATGAGCAGTTCTTC
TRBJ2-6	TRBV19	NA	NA	CASSALLSGANVLTF	TGTGCCAGTTCCGCTCTTCTCTCTGGGGCCAACGTCCTGACTTTC
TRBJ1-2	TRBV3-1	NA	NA	CASSPGFGRDGYTF	TGTGCCAGCAGCCCTGGATTTGGGAGAGATGGCTACACCTTC
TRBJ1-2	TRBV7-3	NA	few	CASSPGGASGYTF	TGTGCCAGCAGCCCCGGGGGCGCATCTGGCTACACCTTC
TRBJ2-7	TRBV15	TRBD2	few	CATSMREPGLPISYEQYF	TGTGCCACCAGCATGAGAGAACCGGGACTACCTATCTCCTACGAGCAGTACTTC
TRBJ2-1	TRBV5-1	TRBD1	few	CASSVGQGFYNEQFF	TGCGCCAGCAGCGTCGGACAGGGGTTCTACAATGAGCAGTTCTTC
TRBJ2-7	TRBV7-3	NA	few	CASSSRRGGEQYF	TGTGCCAGCAGCTCCCGGCGGGGTGGCGAGCAGTACTTC
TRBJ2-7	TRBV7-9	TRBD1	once	CASRKAGSTGDEQYF	TGTGCCAGCAGAAAGGCCGGGTCCACAGGGGATGAGCAGTACTTC
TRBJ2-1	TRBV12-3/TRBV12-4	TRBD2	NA	CASSLLLYESGGLNEQFF	TGTGCCAGCAGTCTTCTTCTTTACGAGAGCGGGGGGCTGAATGAGCAGTTCTTC
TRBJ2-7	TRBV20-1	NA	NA	CSARKAGGYEQYF	TGCAGTGCTAGAAAGGCCGGGGGCTACGAGCAGTACTTC
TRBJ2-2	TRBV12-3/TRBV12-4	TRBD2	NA	CASLAVRVNTGELFF	TGTGCCAGCCTAGCGGTCAGGGTGAACACCGGGGAGCTGTTTTTT
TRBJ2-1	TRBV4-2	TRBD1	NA	CASSQGGQGPYNEQFF	TGTGCCAGCAGCCAAGGGGGACAGGGACCCTACAATGAGCAGTTCTTC
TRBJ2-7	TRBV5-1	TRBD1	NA	CASSDQTGGGYGEQYF	TGCGCCAGCAGCGACCAGACAGGGGGTGGTTACGGCGAGCAGTACTTC
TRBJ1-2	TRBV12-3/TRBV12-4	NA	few	CASSLIQEEDGYTF	TGTGCCAGCAGTTTGATCCAGGAGGAGGATGGCTACACCTTC
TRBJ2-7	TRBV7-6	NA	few	CASSPAVGSGYEQYF	TGTGCCAGCAGCCCAGCGGTCGGTAGCGGCTACGAGCAGTACTTC
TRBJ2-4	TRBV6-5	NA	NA	CASRSRGRAKNIQYF	TGTGCCAGCAGGTCCAGGGGAAGGGCCAAAAACATTCAGTACTTC
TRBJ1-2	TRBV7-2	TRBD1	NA	CASSFSTGDYGYTF	TGTGCCAGCAGCTTTTCTACAGGGGACTATGGCTACACCTTC
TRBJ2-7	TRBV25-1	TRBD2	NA	CASSDPTSGGYNEQYF	TGTGCCAGCAGTGACCCTACTAGCGGGGGCTACAATGAGCAGTACTTC
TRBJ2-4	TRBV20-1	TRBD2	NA	CSARSPGTSGGRGKNIQYF	TGCAGTGCAAGAAGCCCTGGGACTAGCGGGGGCCGGGGCAAAAACATTCAGTACTTC
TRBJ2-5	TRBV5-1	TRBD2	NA	CASSSILAGAVETQYF	TGCGCCAGCAGCTCCATACTAGCGGGGGCCGTAGAGACCCAGTACTTC
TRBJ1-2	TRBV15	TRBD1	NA	CATSRDPGTGYGYTF	TGTGCCACCAGCAGAGATCCCGGGACAGGCTATGGCTACACCTTC
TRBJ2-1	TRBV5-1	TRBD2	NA	CASSLETSTFNEQFF	TGCGCCAGCAGCCTTGAGACTAGCACTTTCAATGAGCAGTTCTTC
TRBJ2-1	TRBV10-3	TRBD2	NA	CAISTSGGASDEQFF	TGTGCCATCAGTACGAGCGGGGGGGCCTCGGATGAGCAGTTCTTC
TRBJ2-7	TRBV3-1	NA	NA	CASSQDLNVGTYEQYF	TGTGCCAGCAGCCAAGATCTGAACGTTGGGACCTACGAGCAGTACTTC